This T cell receptor beta chain comes out of a study of cytomegalovirus exposure and HLA in healthy donors. Trimming took 3 bases from V and 0 from J, leaving 13 bases between them. The CDR3 is 15 residues long. Per the germline V gene, CDR1 is SQVTM and CDR2 is ANQGSEA. The study's findings and limits: Presence/absence analyses assumed roughly uniform sequencing depth across donors, which may not hold. A later analysis found that most CMV-associated TCR beta chains appeared HLA-restricted. Available immune exposure information was restricted to CMV serostatus only.

Use of 60 Vbeta and 13 Jbeta primers characterized the PCR. Original processing methods: In a later analysis, of about 80 million unique beta chains, 9 million to 11 million appeared in at least two donors. Using immunoSEQ multiplex PCR, the repertoire was profiled, and TCRdb retains in-frame clones only, with some absent. V and J calls and clone size are those listed in that table; D and trimming were worked out from the DNA. This sample has roughly 93,000 clones, with roughly 79% found just once. Comments on this clone: Its matching antigen is unknown.

The chain links TRBV29-1 to TRBJ2-3, with D unclear. Sequencing was carried out using PBMCs. The receptor comes from a young man in good health and CMV-seronegative. CDR3 nucleotide sequence: TGCAGCGTTGAGTCGAGGCGAACTAGCACAGATACGCAGTATTTT. Translation: CSVESRRTSTDTQYF.